The 2 T cell receptor beta chains in this list originate from one sample, sequenced in a study of T cell changes during pregnancy in multiple sclerosis. This table comes from immunoSEQ multiplex PCR, and its TCRdb copy is limited to in-frame clones, with some not included. Of 80,000 or so clones in the sample, 90% to 95% were seen once. The sequenced sample was peripheral blood, obtained before pregnancy. Receptor source: a female donor with multiple sclerosis, enrolled in a pregnancy study.

V is TRBV4-1 and J is TRBJ1-2, with TRBD1 matching over 8 bases. CDR3 size: 14 residues. Germline V gives CDR1 MGHRA, CDR2 YSYEKL. With 2 bases clipped from V and 4 bases from J, the junction kept 3 bases outside the gene matches. The CDR3 DNA follows: TGCGCCAGCAGCCAATCCGGGACAGGCTATGGCTACACCTTC. This codes for CASSQSGTGYGYTF.

The rearrangement links TRBV28 to TRBJ2-3; possibly TRBD1 for D (7 bases). The CDR3 loop spans 17 amino acids. In germline, CDR1 is MDHEN, CDR2 SYDVKM. V was trimmed by 1 base and J by 3 bases, leaving 17 bases between them. The chain's CDR3 is CASSLSPRDSFTDTQYF. The CDR3 DNA reads TGTGCCAGCAGTTTATCCCCGCGGGACAGTTTTACAGATACGCAGTATTTT.